This TCR beta chain was sequenced for a study of blood T cell repertoires in COVID-19. About the research overall: The origin of the acute and convalescent COVID-19 samples was the United States, Italy and Spain. The cDNA or gDNA used as material had been derived from T cells, B-cell-depleted T cells, or PBMCs.

The authors' processing: By means of reference gene primer amplification, nucleated cell counts were estimated. Measured with immunoSEQ multiplex PCR; TCRdb has only the in-frame clones, and not every one. V and J calls and clone size come straight from that table; D and trimming were deduced from the DNA. The sample yields around 300,000 clones, roughly 90% seen once. V was pared by 4 bases and J by 6 bases, with 10 bases between. The germline CDR1 and CDR2 sequences are SGHAT and FQNNGV. The length of the CDR3 is 12 residues. J is TRBJ2-7 and V is TRBV11-2, with D uncertain. This clonotype was obtained from a woman in her seventies with COVID-19, enrolled during active disease. The sample was peripheral blood. The CDR3 bases are TGTGCCAGCAGCTCCCGTCTAGGCGAGCAGTACTTC. Translated, it gives CASSSRLGEQYF.